The next 14 T cell receptor beta chains were all read from a single sample in a study of blood T cell repertoires in COVID-19. Clones were read by immunoSEQ multiplex PCR, and TCRdb kept only the in-frame ones, dropping some. The data hold hundreds of thousands of clones, with around nine tenths observed a single time. Input material: PBMCs or T cells enriched from blood (not recorded which). These TCRs come from a man in his 60s who had recovered from COVID-19.

For the CDR3, the DNA is TGTGCCTGGAGTGTTTGGACAGGGGGGTATGGCTACACCTTC. Translation: CAWSVWTGGYGYTF. This sequence joins TRBV30 and TRBJ1-2; 10 bases fit TRBD1. Germline CDR1 is GTSNPN and CDR2 is SVGIG (reference sequence). This CDR3 spans 14 amino acids. V shed 0 bases, J shed 5 bases, and the junction held 3 bases outside the gene matches. Supplemented by reference TRBV30 and TRBJ1-2, the full variable domain reads SQTIHQWPATLVQPVGSPLSLECTVEGTSNPNLYWYRQAAGRGLQLLFYSVGIGQISSEVPQNLSASRPQDRQFILSSKKLLLSDSGFYLCAWSVWTGGYGYTFGSGTRLTVV.

The rearrangement joins TRBV28 to TRBJ1-2; D possibly corresponds to TRBD1 (6 bases). This CDR3 comprises 17 residues. Germline V gene data show CDR1 as MDHEN and CDR2 as SYDVKM. With 6 bases removed from V and 1 base from J, the gap between germline ends came to 21 bases. CDR3 nucleotide sequence: TGTGCCAGCAGGATCTCGAAAGGCAGGGGTATTAACTATGGCTACACCTTC. Its translation is CASRISKGRGINYGYTF.

The chain employs TRBV5-4 and TRBJ2-7, with D possibly matching TRBD2 (5 bases). The length of the CDR3 is 13 residues. V lost 3 bases and J lost 6, with 13 bases in between. Germline V lookup: CDR1 SGHNT, CDR2 YYREEE (reference sequence). CDR3 coding DNA: TGTGCCAGCAGCTGGCCGGACCGGGGCGAGCAGTACTTC. Residues: CASSWPDRGEQYF. The full variable domain, completed using reference TRBV5-4 and TRBJ2-7, is ETGVTQSPTHLIKTRGQQVTLRCSSQSGHNTVSWYQQALGQGPQFIFQYYREEENGRGNFPPRFSGLQFPNYSSELNVNALELDDSALYLCASSWPDRGEQYFGPGTRLTVT.

CDR3 amino acids: CASRLLGQRPRGLAGYNTGELFF. CDR3 bases: TGTGCCAGCCGCCTTTTGGGTCAGAGACCCCGGGGACTAGCGGGATATAACACCGGGGAGCTGTTTTTT. The genes are TRBV12-1 and TRBJ2-2; TRBD2 reflects the table's D call only, with no check against the DNA. TRBV12-1 is a pseudogene locus. The CDR3 sequence is 23 residues long.

The J gene is TRBJ1-1, the V gene TRBV27; TRBD1 might be the D (6 bases). V was trimmed by 5 bases and J by 2 bases, leaving 15 bases between them. Germline-derived CDR1 and CDR2 are MNHEY and SMNVEV (reference sequence). This CDR3 has 15 amino acids. The CDR3 DNA reads as TGTGCCAGCAGTGTAAACCAGGGGCCTAACACTGAAGCTTTCTTT. Protein sequence: CASSVNQGPNTEAFF.

The chain uses TRBV18 and TRBJ2-2; 8 nucleotides align to TRBD1. Germline CDR1 and CDR2: KGHSH and LQKENI. CDR3 length: 14 residues. With V trimmed by 10 bases and J by 5 bases, 9 bases remained unmatched. The CDR3 DNA follows: TGTGCCACCCCTATGGACAGGGAAACCGGGGAGCTGTTTTTT. Protein: CATPMDRETGELFF.

This clone was observed a single time. This chain uses TRBV19 with TRBJ2-5; weak D call: TRBD2 (6 bases). The germline CDR1 and CDR2 sequences are LNHDA and SQIVND (reference sequence). V was cut by 7 bases and J by 5 bases, with 17 bases left in between. The CDR3 extends over 14 amino acids. This chain's CDR3 is CASTSHGLAETQYF. DNA for the CDR3: TGTGCCAGTACCTCGCACGGGCTAGCGGAGACCCAGTACTTC.

The chain uses TRBV5-1 and TRBJ2-1; 8 bases are shared with TRBD1. V gave up 7 bases and J gave up 5 bases; unmatched junction bases: 14. The CDR3 consists of 16 residues. Looked up from germline, CDR1 is SGHRS and CDR2 is YFSETQ. The CDR3 reads CASFQSADRVDNEQFF. Written as DNA, the CDR3 is TGCGCCAGCTTCCAGTCGGCGGACAGGGTGGACAATGAGCAGTTCTTC. Variable domain in full (rest from reference TRBV5-1 and TRBJ2-1): KAGVTQTPRYLIKTRGQQVTLSCSPISGHRSVSWYQQTPGQGLQFLFEYFSETQRNKGNFPGRFSGRQFSNSRSEMNVSTLELGDSALYLCASFQSADRVDNEQFFGPGTRLTVL.

The chain carries TRBV9 and TRBJ1-4; possibly TRBD1 for D (5 bases). With 2 bases removed from V and 6 bases from J, the gap between germline ends came to 11 bases. This CDR3 spans 14 amino acids. Looked up from germline, CDR1 is SGDLS and CDR2 is YYNGEE. This CDR3 reads CASSVFRGDEKLFF. The CDR3 coding sequence is TGTGCCAGCAGCGTCTTCCGGGGGGATGAAAAACTGTTTTTT.

V usage is TRBV5-1 and J usage is TRBJ2-7; 11 positions agree with TRBD1. The CDR3 totals 14 residues. The junction had 2 bases not matched to a gene; V was cut back by 3 bases and J by 3 bases. Germline-derived CDR1 and CDR2 are SGHRS and YFSETQ. The CDR3 sequence is CASSWTGGFYEQYF. Written as DNA, the CDR3 is TGCGCCAGCAGCTGGACAGGGGGCTTCTACGAGCAGTACTTC.

This chain connects TRBV4-3 to TRBJ1-2; TRBD1 is a possible D gene (5 bases). The CDR3 totals 16 residues. The germline CDR1 and CDR2 sequences are LGHNA and YSLEER. Trimming shortened V by 1 base and J by 2 bases, and 14 bases separated the two germline ends. In DNA form, the CDR3 reads TGCGCCAGCAGCCAAGGGATGGGGGGAGGGAACTATGGCTACACCTTC. Residues: CASSQGMGGGNYGYTF.

J is TRBJ2-5 and V is TRBV24-1, with TRBD1 matching 7 bases. Trimming took 10 bases from V and 2 from J; bases not matched to a gene: 6. This CDR3 is built from 13 residues. Germline CDR1 reads KGHDR; CDR2 reads SFDVKD. As DNA, the CDR3 is TGTGCCACGAAAGACAGGGTACAAGAGACCCAGTACTTC. This codes for CATKDRVQETQYF.

There are a few counts of this clone. V usage is TRBV4-1 and J usage is TRBJ2-1; 13 nucleotides match TRBD2. V was clipped by 4 bases and J by 8 bases; unmatched bases: 8. Germline V CDR1 and CDR2: MGHRA, YSYEKL. This CDR3 is 16 amino acids long. CDR3 residues: CASSPSVTSGRHEQFF. CDR3 bases: TGCGCCAGCAGCCCCTCTGTGACTAGCGGGAGGCATGAGCAGTTCTTC.

The V call is TRBV19, the J call TRBJ1-5; D remains unclear. Germline assignment: CDR1 LNHDA and CDR2 SQIVND (reference sequence). The CDR3 has 14 residues. The germline V and J ends were trimmed by 5 bases and 0 bases, with 8 bases remaining between them. The CDR3 DNA is TGTGCCAGTAGTGTCCAGAATAGCAATCAGCCCCAGCATTTT. Protein sequence: CASSVQNSNQPQHF.